These 31 T cell receptor beta chains originate from one sample sequenced in a study of blood T cell repertoires in COVID-19 (dated by TCRdb to the early 2020s). The library came from the immunoSEQ multiplex PCR assay. What TCRdb holds here is the immuneACCESS table cut down to in-frame rearrangements. Part of the clones is not present; checked against another copy, under half of the missing clones reflect an unresolved V gene, and the others are unexplained. The sample table records 65,000 to 95,000 clones; approximately 90% of these occur just once. The ten largest make up 2.6% of the sample. Material: peripheral blood. These receptor sequences come from a man aged 50 to 60 with COVID-19, enrolled during active disease.

The chain employs TRBV4-1 and TRBJ2-5; weak D call: TRBD2 (5 bases). The germline V gene encodes CDR1 MGHRA and CDR2 YSYEKL. With 0 bases removed from V and 4 bases from J, the gap between germline ends came to 18 bases. The CDR3 covers 17 residues. CDR3 sequence reads: CASSQDFTAGMGETQYF. The CDR3 DNA follows: TGCGCCAGCAGCCAAGATTTCACTGCCGGGATGGGAGAGACCCAGTACTTC.

The rearrangement uses TRBV5-4 and TRBJ1-6; 7 nucleotides align to TRBD1. V lost 8 bases and J lost 5; bases outside the gene matches: 10. The CDR3 runs 15 residues. CDR1 and CDR2 from the germline V gene are SGHNT and YYREEE (reference sequence). The CDR3 coding sequence is TGTGCCAGTTCTCAGGGGGTGAGTGATAATTCACCCCTCCACTTT. This translates into CASSQGVSDNSPLHF.

The V gene is TRBV28, the J gene TRBJ2-7, with TRBD2 identical over 9 bases. Germline trimming cut 2 bases from V and 3 bases from J; bases unmatched to any gene: 2. The CDR3 length is 14 residues. Germline-derived CDR1 and CDR2 are MDHEN and SYDVKM. The CDR3 DNA reads TGTGCCAGCAGTTTACCAGCGGGAGGCTACGAGCAGTACTTC. The encoded protein is CASSLPAGGYEQYF.

This rearrangement joins TRBV6-5 to TRBJ2-5; D unclear. This CDR3 region has 13 residues. The ends were cut back, 5 bases at V and 5 bases at J, with 12 bases in the middle. Germline CDR1 and CDR2: MNHEY and SVGAGI. Written as DNA, the CDR3 is TGTGCCAGCAGTCCCCGACCCAGGGAGACCCAGTACTTC. This codes for CASSPRPRETQYF.

The V gene is TRBV7-9, the J gene TRBJ2-3; 8 bases fit TRBD2. Germline V CDR1 and CDR2: SEHNR, FQNEAQ (reference sequence). The V segment lost 5 bases and the J segment 8 bases; nucleotides outside the gene matches: 6. This CDR3 is built from 13 residues. CDR3 in amino acids: CASSNQTSATQYF. The CDR3 region has the DNA TGTGCCAGCAGCAACCAGACTAGCGCTACGCAGTATTTT.

This chain uses TRBV5-6 with TRBJ1-2; tentative D call: TRBD1 (5 bases). V lost 1 base to trimming and J lost 2 bases, with 15 bases between them. Germline V gene lookup returns CDR1 SGHDT and CDR2 YYEEEE. This CDR3 is 16 amino acids long. As DNA, the CDR3 is TGTGCCAGCAGCTTGATCCCCCAGGGTCCAAACTATGGCTACACCTTC. Protein product: CASSLIPQGPNYGYTF.

The table lists this clone with a count of one. The V gene is TRBV7-3, the J gene TRBJ2-2; D ambiguous. V gave up 4 bases and J gave up 0 bases, with 6 bases separating them. Germline V gene sequence: CDR1 SGHTA, CDR2 FQGTGA. The CDR3 is made up of 14 amino acids. The CDR3 reads CASSSTSNTGELFF. The CDR3, as DNA: TGTGCCAGCAGCTCCACATCGAACACCGGGGAGCTGTTTTTT.

The rearrangement uses TRBV5-4 and TRBJ2-1; 9 bases align to TRBD2. Germline V gene data show CDR1 as SGHNT and CDR2 as YYREEE (reference sequence). This CDR3 region has 16 residues. V shed 4 bases, J shed 0 bases, and the junction held 5 bases outside the gene matches. The CDR3, as DNA: TGTGCCAGCAGCCCGACTAGCGGAAGCTCCTACAATGAGCAGTTCTTC. Translated: CASSPTSGSSYNEQFF.

This clone was counted once. The V and J genes are TRBV4-2 and TRBJ2-1; 7 nucleotides match TRBD2. Germline V gene data show CDR1 as LGHNA and CDR2 as YNFKEQ. The CDR3 has 17 residues. Losses at the gene ends were 4 bases for V and 4 bases for J; bases not matched to a gene: 13. The CDR3 nucleotides are TGTGCCAGCAGCCCTGGGGGGGGAACAGGACCTTACAATGAGCAGTTCTTC. Residues: CASSPGGGTGPYNEQFF.

The rearrangement links TRBV7-2 to TRBJ2-7; D might be TRBD1 (5 bases). Germline V gives CDR1 SGHTA, CDR2 FQGNSA. The ends were cut back, 5 bases at V and 1 base at J, with 12 bases in the middle. The CDR3 is made up of 14 amino acids. The CDR3 DNA reads TGTGCCAGCAGCCCCCAACAGGATTCCTACGAGCAGTACTTC. Translation: CASSPQQDSYEQYF.

This chain joins TRBV7-8 and TRBJ2-3, with D tentatively TRBD2 (6 bases). V was pared by 1 base and J by 4 bases, with 18 bases between. Germline-derived CDR1 and CDR2 are SGHVS and FQNEAQ. This CDR3 region has 17 residues. This chain's CDR3 is CASSLVRTGDQSDTQYF. Here the CDR3 DNA reads TGTGCCAGCAGCTTAGTCCGAACGGGAGATCAGTCAGATACGCAGTATTTT.

This CDR3 is CASRTGATDTQYF. Written as DNA, the CDR3 is TGTGCCAGCAGGACCGGAGCCACAGATACGCAGTATTTT. The chain is built from TRBV7-9 and TRBJ2-3; D gene unclear. V was cut by 6 bases and J by 2 bases, with 9 bases left in between. This CDR3 is built from 13 residues. Germline V gene lookup returns CDR1 SEHNR and CDR2 FQNEAQ (reference sequence).

This chain joins TRBV6-2 or TRBV6-3 and TRBJ2-7; D is uncertain. Between the trimmed V and J ends, which lost 0 bases and 0 bases, there was a span of 6 bases. The germline V gene has CDR1 MNHEY and CDR2 SVGEGT. There are 14 residues in the CDR3. CDR3 DNA sequence: TGTGCCAGCAGTTACTCCCAGTTCTCCTACGAGCAGTACTTC. Its translation: CASSYSQFSYEQYF.

This clone was observed once. The chain couples TRBV28 to TRBJ2-1, with 9 bases that match TRBD2. The CDR3 covers 15 residues. CDR1 and CDR2 from the germline V gene are MDHEN and SYDVKM. Germline trimming cut 3 bases from V and 6 bases from J; bases unmatched to any gene: 6. The CDR3 sequence: CASSLGGRAFNEQFF. The CDR3 region has the DNA TGTGCCAGCAGTTTGGGCGGGAGGGCCTTCAATGAGCAGTTCTTC.

The CDR3, as DNA: TGCGCCAGCACCACAGGCTCAACTAATGAAAAACTGTTTTTT. Translation gives CASTTGSTNEKLFF. The chain employs TRBV5-1 and TRBJ1-4, with TRBD1 as a possible D gene (5 bases). V lost 6 bases and J 0 bases, leaving 9 bases between the germline ends. Germline-derived CDR1 and CDR2 are SGHRS and YFSETQ. The CDR3 runs to 14 residues.

This rearrangement joins TRBV2 to TRBJ2-4; D is possibly TRBD2 (5 bases). The V gene's germline CDR1 is SNHLY and CDR2 FYNNEI. The length of the CDR3 is 15 residues. V was cut by 2 bases and J by 7 bases, with 15 bases left in between. CDR3 loop: CASSEPLGLRNIQYF. CDR3 DNA sequence: TGTGCCAGCAGTGAACCCTTAGGACTGAGGAACATTCAGTACTTC. Full variable domain (missing parts from reference TRBV2 and TRBJ2-4): EPEVTQTPSHQVTQMGQEVILRCVPISNHLYFYWYRQILGQKVEFLVSFYNNEISEKSEIFDDQFSVERPDGSNFTLKIRSTKLEDSAMYFCASSEPLGLRNIQYFGAGTRLSVL.

This chain uses TRBV7-3 with TRBJ2-1; 8 nucleotides align to TRBD2. CDR1 and CDR2 (germline): SGHTA, FQGTGA. Trimming at V came to 5 bases and at J to 6 bases, leaving 15 bases not matched to a gene. The CDR3 has 17 residues. CDR3 DNA: TGTGCCAGCAGCCCAACGGGAGGGACTATGAAAACCAATGAGCAGTTCTTC. This codes for CASSPTGGTMKTNEQFF.

V and J are TRBV19 and TRBJ1-5; no clear D gene. The V gene lost 4 bases and the J gene lost 3 bases, with 10 bases spanning the gap. The germline V gene encodes CDR1 LNHDA and CDR2 SQIVND (reference sequence). The CDR3 length is 14 residues. The CDR3: CASSTPEYNQPQHF. CDR3 DNA: TGTGCCAGTAGTACCCCCGAGTACAATCAGCCCCAGCATTTT.

The gene calls are TRBV11-2 and TRBJ2-2; D uncertain. The CDR3 consists of 15 residues. CDR1 and CDR2 (germline): SGHAT, FQNNGV. The germline V and J ends were trimmed by 0 bases and 1 base, with 6 bases remaining between them. The CDR3 loop is CASSLDQRNTGELFF. Here the CDR3 DNA reads TGTGCCAGCAGCTTAGACCAGCGGAACACCGGGGAGCTGTTTTTT.

A single count supports this clone. V is TRBV19 and J is TRBJ2-5, with D maybe TRBD1 (6 bases). The CDR3 is made up of 14 amino acids. Germline CDR1 and CDR2: LNHDA and SQIVND (reference sequence). V was clipped by 5 bases and J by 4 bases, with 14 bases between them. CDR3 DNA sequence: TGTGCCAGTAGTCCGAACTCAGGGGCAGAGACCCAGTACTTC. This translates into CASSPNSGAETQYF.

The chain recombines TRBV4-1 with TRBJ1-2, with TRBD1 as a possible D gene (5 bases). Germline CDR1 is MGHRA and CDR2 is YSYEKL. The V and J ends lost 0 bases and 2 bases respectively, with 13 bases between them. This CDR3 has 16 residues. The CDR3 nucleotides are TGCGCCAGCAGCCAAGATCGGCGGGGGTCCAACTATGGCTACACCTTC. Protein product: CASSQDRRGSNYGYTF.

The V call is TRBV5-1, the J call TRBJ2-3; TRBD1 aligns across 9 bases. Germline-derived CDR1 and CDR2 are SGHRS and YFSETQ. The CDR3 contains 15 residues. V shed 1 base, J shed 1 base, and the junction held 1 base outside the gene matches. The CDR3 nucleotides read TGCGCCAGCAGCTTGACAGGGGGCCGCACAGATACGCAGTATTTT. It specifies CASSLTGGRTDTQYF.

The chain links TRBV7-2 to TRBJ2-5; 10 bases line up with TRBD2. The germline CDR1 and CDR2 sequences are SGHTA and FQGNSA. Losses at the gene ends were 4 bases for V and 7 bases for J; bases not matched to a gene: 3. The CDR3 consists of 13 residues. The CDR3 DNA follows: TGTGCCAGCAGCTCCAGACTAGCGGGGACCCAGTACTTC. Residues: CASSSRLAGTQYF.

This clone was seen more than once but under ten times. This chain connects TRBV5-4 to TRBJ1-3; maybe TRBD1 (5 bases). CDR3 length: 16 residues. Trimming removed 9 bases from V and 1 base from J, with 20 bases in between. The germline V gene has CDR1 SGHNT and CDR2 YYREEE (reference sequence). CDR3 nucleotide sequence: TGTGCCACCGCTCCGGCAGGGAAGGAATCTGGAAACACCATATATTTT. It yields the protein CATAPAGKESGNTIYF.

The chain couples TRBV7-2 to TRBJ1-5; weak D call: TRBD1 (5 bases). Trimming stripped 7 bases from V and 4 bases from J, with 14 bases between. Germline values: CDR1 SGHTA, CDR2 FQGNSA. CDR3 length equals 14 residues. As DNA, the CDR3 is TGTGCCAGCACCCAGCGGGGCGGTAATCAGCCCCAGCATTTT. It is translated as CASTQRGGNQPQHF.

A few counts support this clone. The chain couples TRBV2 to TRBJ2-5; a weak D match, TRBD1 (5 bases). V was cut by 8 bases and J by 3 bases, with 10 bases left in between. This CDR3 comprises 12 residues. Germline values: CDR1 SNHLY, CDR2 FYNNEI. The CDR3 loop is CASGSREETQYF. The CDR3 DNA reads as TGTGCCAGCGGCAGCAGGGAAGAGACCCAGTACTTC.

The V call is TRBV9, the J call TRBJ2-7, with unresolved D. This CDR3 comprises 14 residues. Germline CDR1 is SGDLS and CDR2 is YYNGEE. Trimming pared 0 bases from V and 4 bases from J, leaving 11 bases between. CDR3 sequence reads: CASSVGKARYEQYV. The CDR3 nucleotides read TGTGCCAGCAGCGTAGGAAAAGCTAGGTACGAGCAGTACGTC.

The genes are TRBV7-2 and TRBJ2-7; perhaps TRBD2 as D (6 bases). Germline assignment: CDR1 SGHTA and CDR2 FQGNSA. Trimming took off 3 bases at V and 4 bases at J, with 16 bases between the two ends. This CDR3 contains 15 residues. CDR3 DNA sequence: TGTGCCAGCAGCTTCGTGGAGGGTAGCGGATACGAGCAGTACTTC. Translating gives CASSFVEGSGYEQYF.

This clone was recorded a few times. The chain has TRBV5-1 and TRBJ1-6; a possible D gene is TRBD1 (5 bases). The CDR3 has 14 amino acids. V dropped 5 bases and J dropped 7 bases, with 13 bases sitting between them. Germline values: CDR1 SGHRS, CDR2 YFSETQ. CDR3: CASSKETANSPLHF. CDR3 bases: TGCGCCAGCAGTAAGGAGACAGCAAATTCACCCCTCCACTTT.

This chain connects TRBV11-2 to TRBJ2-7, with 8 bases fitting TRBD1. Trimming took 5 bases from V and 3 from J; bases not matched to a gene: 3. The V gene's germline CDR1 is SGHAT and CDR2 FQNNGV. The CDR3 has 13 residues. CDR3 loop: CASSIGQGYEQYF. In DNA form, the CDR3 reads TGTGCCAGCAGCATCGGACAGGGCTACGAGCAGTACTTC.

The rearrangement uses TRBV9 and TRBJ2-3, with a weak D call TRBD2 (5 bases). Trimming left V 0 bases short and J 2 bases short, with 16 bases between. From germline, CDR1 is SGDLS and CDR2 YYNGEE. This CDR3 contains 17 residues. CDR3 residues: CASSVEERRYATDTQYF. Here the CDR3 DNA reads TGTGCCAGCAGCGTAGAGGAGCGGAGATATGCCACAGATACGCAGTATTTT. Full variable domain (rest looked up from reference TRBV9 and TRBJ2-3): DSGVTQTPKHLITATGQRVTLRCSPRSGDLSVYWYQQSLDQGLQFLIQYYNGEERAKGNILERFSAQQFPDLHSELNLSSLELGDSALYFCASSVEERRYATDTQYFGPGTRLTVL.